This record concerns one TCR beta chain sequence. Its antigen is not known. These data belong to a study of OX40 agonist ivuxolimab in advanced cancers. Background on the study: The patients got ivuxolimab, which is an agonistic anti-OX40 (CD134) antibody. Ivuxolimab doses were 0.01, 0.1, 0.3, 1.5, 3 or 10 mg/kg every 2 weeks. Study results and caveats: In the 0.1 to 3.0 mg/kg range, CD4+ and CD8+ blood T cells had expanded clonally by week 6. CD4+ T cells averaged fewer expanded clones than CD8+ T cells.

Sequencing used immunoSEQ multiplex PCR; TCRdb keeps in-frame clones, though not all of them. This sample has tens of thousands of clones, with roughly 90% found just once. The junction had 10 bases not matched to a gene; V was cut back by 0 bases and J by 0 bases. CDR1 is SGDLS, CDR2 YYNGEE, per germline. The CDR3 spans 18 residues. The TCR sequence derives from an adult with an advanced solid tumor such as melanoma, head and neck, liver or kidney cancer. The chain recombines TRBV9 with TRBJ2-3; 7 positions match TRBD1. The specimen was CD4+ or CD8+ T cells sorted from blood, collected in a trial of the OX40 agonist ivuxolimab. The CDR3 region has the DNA TGTGCCAGCAGCGTAGAAGGAGCGGACAGGCTAAGCACAGATACGCAGTATTTT. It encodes CASSVEGADRLSTDTQYF.